This T cell receptor (beta chain) came from a study of tumor-infiltrating lymphocytes in primary liver carcinoma. For the study at large: The study enrolled male and female patients aged 30 to 69 years. The study reported T1-T3 N0M0 tumors spanning 4.2 to 10 cm. Samples yielded about 3.65 to 7.5 million productive TCRbeta reads, similar across tissue types.

The template, roughly 0.45 ug total RNA, yielded TCR beta cDNA made with a constant-region primer. Slightly modified ARM-PCR served as the procedure for the TCR beta libraries. These libraries came from three rounds of nested multiplex PCR. A C-beta reverse primer and TRBV1-TRBV30 forward primers served in each of the first two PCR rounds, at about 10 cycles apiece. TCRdb re-called the multiplex PCR reads with MiXCR, one entry per CDR3 protein. Of 20,000 to 25,000 distinct CDR3 sequences listed, around 72% were seen once; the top ten hold 41%. V dropped 10 bases and J dropped 3 bases, with 19 bases sitting between them. Germline V gene data show CDR1 as MNHNS and CDR2 as SASEGT. The CDR3 covers 15 residues. Study-wide findings and caveats: Reduced overlap was seen in tumor-adjacent and tumor-blood pairs versus tumor region pairs.

Extraction of RNA together with DNA used about 17-30 mg of unsorted bulk tissue. Details on this clonotype: Its specificity is unknown.

Sequencing was performed on liver tumor tissue from sampling region 1. Subset given: tumor region T1, superior pole. J is TRBJ2-1 and V is TRBV6-1; D is perhaps TRBD1 or TRBD2 (6 bases each). This sequence was found in a man in his forties with primary liver carcinoma and hepatitis B virus infection. CDR3 residues: CAIRVGRGGYNEQFF. In nucleotides, the CDR3 is TGTGCCATCAGAGTCGGGAGAGGGGGCTACAATGAGCAGTTCTTC.